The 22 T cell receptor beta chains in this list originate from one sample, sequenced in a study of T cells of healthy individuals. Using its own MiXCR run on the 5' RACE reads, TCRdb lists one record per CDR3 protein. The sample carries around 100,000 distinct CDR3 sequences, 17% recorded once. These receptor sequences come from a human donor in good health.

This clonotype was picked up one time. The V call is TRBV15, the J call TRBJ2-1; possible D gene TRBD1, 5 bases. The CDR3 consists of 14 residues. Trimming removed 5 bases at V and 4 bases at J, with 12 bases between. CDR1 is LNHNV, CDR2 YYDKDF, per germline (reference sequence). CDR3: CATSRLDRYNEQFF. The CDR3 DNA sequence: TGTGCCACCAGCCGCCTCGACAGATACAATGAGCAGTTCTTC.

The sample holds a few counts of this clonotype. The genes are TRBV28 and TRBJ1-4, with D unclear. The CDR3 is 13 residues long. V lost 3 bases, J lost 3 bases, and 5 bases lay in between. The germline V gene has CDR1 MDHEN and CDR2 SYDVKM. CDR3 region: CASSLSPNEKLFF. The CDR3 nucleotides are TGTGCCAGCAGTTTGTCGCCTAATGAAAAACTGTTTTTT. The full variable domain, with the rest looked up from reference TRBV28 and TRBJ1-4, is DVKVTQSSRYLVKRTGEKVFLECVQDMDHENMFWYRQDPGLGLRLIYFSYDVKMKEKGDIPEGYSVSREKKERFSLILESASTNQTSMYLCASSLSPNEKLFFGSGTQLSVL.

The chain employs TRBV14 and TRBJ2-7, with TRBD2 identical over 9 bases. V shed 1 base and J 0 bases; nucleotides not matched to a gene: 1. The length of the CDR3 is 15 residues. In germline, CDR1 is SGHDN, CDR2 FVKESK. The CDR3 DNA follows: TGTGCCAGCAGCCAAGTAGCGGGGGTCTCCTACGAGCAGTACTTC. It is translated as CASSQVAGVSYEQYF.

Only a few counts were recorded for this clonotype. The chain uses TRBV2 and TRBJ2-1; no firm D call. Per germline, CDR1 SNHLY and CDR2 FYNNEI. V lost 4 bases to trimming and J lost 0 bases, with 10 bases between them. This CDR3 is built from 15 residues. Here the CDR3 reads CASSVGLSSYNEQFF. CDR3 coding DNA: TGTGCCAGCAGTGTCGGCCTTAGCTCCTACAATGAGCAGTTCTTC.

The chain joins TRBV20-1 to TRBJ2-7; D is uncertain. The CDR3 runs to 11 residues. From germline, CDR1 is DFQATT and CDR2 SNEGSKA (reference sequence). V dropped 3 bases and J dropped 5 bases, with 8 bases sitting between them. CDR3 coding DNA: TGCAGTGCTAGTCCGCTGAACGAGCAGTACTTC. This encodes CSASPLNEQYF.

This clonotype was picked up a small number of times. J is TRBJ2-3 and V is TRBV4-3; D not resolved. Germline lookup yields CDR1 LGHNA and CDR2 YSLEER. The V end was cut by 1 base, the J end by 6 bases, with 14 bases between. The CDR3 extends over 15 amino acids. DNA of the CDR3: TGCGCCAGCAGCCAAGCCACCCGTCGTGGGGATACGCAGTATTTT. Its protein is CASSQATRRGDTQYF.

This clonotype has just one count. The CDR3 DNA sequence: TGTGCCAGCAGCCGGACTACCCAAGAGACCCAGTACTTC. Protein sequence: CASSRTTQETQYF. The chain uses TRBV6-5 and TRBJ2-5, with D possibly being TRBD2 (6 bases). The CDR3 has 13 amino acids. From germline, CDR1 is MNHEY and CDR2 SVGAGI. V was trimmed by 6 bases and J by 1 base, leaving 9 bases between them.

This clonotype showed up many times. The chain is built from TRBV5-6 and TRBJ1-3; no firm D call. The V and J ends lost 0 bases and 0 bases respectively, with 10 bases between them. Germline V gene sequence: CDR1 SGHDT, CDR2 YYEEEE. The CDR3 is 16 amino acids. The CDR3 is CASSLVFGSSGNTIYF. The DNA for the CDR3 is TGTGCCAGCAGCTTGGTGTTTGGGAGCTCTGGAAACACCATATATTTT.

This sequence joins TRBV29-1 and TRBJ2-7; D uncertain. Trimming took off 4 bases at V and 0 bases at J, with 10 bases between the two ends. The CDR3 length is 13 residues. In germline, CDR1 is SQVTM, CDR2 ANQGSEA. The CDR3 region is CSVGYVTSYEQYF. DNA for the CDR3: TGCAGCGTTGGTTACGTTACCTCCTACGAGCAGTACTTC.

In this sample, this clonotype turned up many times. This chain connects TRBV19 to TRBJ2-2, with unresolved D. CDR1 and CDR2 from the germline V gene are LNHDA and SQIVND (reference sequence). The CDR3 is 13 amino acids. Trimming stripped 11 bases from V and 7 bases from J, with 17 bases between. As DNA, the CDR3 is TGTGCCGTTTGGGCTGCTCGGAGCGGGGAGCTGTTTTTT. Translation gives CAVWAARSGELFF.

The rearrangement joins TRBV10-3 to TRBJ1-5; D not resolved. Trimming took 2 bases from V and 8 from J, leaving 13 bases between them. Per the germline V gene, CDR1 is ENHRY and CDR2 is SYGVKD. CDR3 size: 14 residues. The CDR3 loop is CAISEDQVGEPQHF. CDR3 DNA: TGTGCCATCAGTGAGGACCAGGTTGGCGAGCCCCAGCATTTT.

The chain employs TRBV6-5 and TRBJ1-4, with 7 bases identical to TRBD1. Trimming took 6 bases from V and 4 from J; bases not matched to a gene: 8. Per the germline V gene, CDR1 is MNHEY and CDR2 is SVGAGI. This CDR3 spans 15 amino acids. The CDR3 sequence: CASRAYRGNNEKLFF. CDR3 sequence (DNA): TGTGCCAGCAGGGCTTACAGGGGAAATAATGAAAAACTGTTTTTT.

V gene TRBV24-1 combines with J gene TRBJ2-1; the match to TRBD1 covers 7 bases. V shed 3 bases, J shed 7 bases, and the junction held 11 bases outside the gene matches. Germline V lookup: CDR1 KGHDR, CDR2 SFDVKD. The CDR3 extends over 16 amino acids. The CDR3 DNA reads TGTGCCACCAGTGATCCCGCGGCAGGGGGTAGAAATGAGCAGTTCTTC. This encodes CATSDPAAGGRNEQFF.

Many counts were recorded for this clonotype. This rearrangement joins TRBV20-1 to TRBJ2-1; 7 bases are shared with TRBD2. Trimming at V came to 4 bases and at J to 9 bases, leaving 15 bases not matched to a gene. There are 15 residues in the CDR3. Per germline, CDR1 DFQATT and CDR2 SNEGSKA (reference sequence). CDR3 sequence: CSANSRASGLGEQFF. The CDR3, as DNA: TGCAGTGCTAATTCCCGGGCTAGCGGATTAGGTGAGCAGTTCTTC.

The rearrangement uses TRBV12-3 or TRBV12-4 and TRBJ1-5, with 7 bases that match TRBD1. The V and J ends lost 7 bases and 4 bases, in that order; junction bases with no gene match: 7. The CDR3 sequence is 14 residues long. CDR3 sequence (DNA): TGTGCCAGCACCCGACAGGGTTGGAATCAGCCCCAGCATTTT. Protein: CASTRQGWNQPQHF.

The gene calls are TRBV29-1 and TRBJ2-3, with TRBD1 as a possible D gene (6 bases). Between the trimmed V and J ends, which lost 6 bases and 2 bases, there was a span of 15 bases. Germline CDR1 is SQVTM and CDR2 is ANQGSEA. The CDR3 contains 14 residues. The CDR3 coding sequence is TGCAGCGTCTTCTGGACAGACATCACAGATACGCAGTATTTT. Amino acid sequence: CSVFWTDITDTQYF.

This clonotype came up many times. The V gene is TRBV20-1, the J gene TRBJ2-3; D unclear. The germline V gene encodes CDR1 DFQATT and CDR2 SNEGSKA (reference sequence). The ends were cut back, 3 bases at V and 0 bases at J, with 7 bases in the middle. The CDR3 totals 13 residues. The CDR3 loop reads CSASRTSTDTQYF. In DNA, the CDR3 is TGCAGTGCTAGTAGAACAAGCACAGATACGCAGTATTTT.

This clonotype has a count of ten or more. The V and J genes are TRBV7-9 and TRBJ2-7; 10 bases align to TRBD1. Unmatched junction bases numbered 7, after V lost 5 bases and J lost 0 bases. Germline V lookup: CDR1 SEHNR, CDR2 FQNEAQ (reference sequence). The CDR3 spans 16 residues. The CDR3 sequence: CASSLSTGGFSYEQYF. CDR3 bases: TGTGCCAGCAGCCTATCGACAGGGGGCTTCTCCTACGAGCAGTACTTC.

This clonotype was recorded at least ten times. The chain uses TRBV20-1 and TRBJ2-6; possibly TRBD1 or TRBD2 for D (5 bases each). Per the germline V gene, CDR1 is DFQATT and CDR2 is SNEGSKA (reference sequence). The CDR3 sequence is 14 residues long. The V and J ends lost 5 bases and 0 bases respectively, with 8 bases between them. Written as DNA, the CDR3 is TGCAGTGCTTTGGGGGACTCTGGGGCCAACGTCCTGACTTTC. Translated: CSALGDSGANVLTF.

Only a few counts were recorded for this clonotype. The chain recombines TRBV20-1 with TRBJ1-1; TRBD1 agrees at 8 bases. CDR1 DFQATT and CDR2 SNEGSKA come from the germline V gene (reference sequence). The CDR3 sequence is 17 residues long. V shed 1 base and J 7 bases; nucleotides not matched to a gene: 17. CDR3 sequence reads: CSARVKTGEGRRDEAFF. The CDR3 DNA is TGCAGTGCTAGAGTTAAGACAGGGGAGGGGAGGAGAGATGAAGCTTTCTTT.

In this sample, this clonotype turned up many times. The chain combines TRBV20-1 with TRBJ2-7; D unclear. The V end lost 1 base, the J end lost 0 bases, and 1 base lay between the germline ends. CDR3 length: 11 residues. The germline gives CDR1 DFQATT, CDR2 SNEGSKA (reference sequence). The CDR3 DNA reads TGCAGTGCTAGAGTCTCCTACGAGCAGTACTTC. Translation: CSARVSYEQYF.

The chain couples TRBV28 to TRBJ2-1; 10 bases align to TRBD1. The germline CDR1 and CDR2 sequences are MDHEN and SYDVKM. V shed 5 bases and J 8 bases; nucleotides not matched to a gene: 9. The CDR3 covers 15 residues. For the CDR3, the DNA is TGTGCCAGCAGTCCTCCGGGACAGGGGAACGATGAGCAGTTCTTC. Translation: CASSPPGQGNDEQFF.